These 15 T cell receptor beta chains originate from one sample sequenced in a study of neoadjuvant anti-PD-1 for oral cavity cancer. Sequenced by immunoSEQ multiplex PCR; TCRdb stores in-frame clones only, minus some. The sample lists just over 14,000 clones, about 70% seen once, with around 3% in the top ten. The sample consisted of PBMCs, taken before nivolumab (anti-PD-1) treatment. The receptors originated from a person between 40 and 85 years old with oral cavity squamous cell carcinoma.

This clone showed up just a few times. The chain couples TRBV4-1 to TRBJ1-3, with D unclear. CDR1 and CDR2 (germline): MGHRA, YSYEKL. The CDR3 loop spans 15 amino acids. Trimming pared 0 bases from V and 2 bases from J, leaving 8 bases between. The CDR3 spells CASSQDGIPGNTIYF. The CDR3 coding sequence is TGCGCCAGCAGCCAAGACGGCATTCCTGGAAACACCATATATTTT.

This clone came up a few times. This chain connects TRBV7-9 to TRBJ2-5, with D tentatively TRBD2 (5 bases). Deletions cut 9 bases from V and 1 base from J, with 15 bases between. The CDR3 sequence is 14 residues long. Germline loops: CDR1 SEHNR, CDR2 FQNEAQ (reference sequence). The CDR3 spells CASQKGGGQETQYF. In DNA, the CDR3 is TGTGCCAGTCAAAAGGGTGGAGGCCAAGAGACCCAGTACTTC.

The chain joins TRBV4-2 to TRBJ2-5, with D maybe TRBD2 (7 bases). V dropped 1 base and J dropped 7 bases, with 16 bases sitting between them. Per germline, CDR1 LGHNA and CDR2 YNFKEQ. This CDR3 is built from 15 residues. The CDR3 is CASSQALVGGGTQYF. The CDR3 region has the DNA TGTGCCAGCAGCCAAGCCTTGGTGGGAGGGGGGACCCAGTACTTC.

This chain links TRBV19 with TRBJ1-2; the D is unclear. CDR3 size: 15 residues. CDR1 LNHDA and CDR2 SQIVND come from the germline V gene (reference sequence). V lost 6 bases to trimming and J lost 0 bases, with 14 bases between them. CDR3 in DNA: TGTGCCAGTAGCATTTTAAGCCACACTAACTATGGCTACACCTTC. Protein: CASSILSHTNYGYTF.

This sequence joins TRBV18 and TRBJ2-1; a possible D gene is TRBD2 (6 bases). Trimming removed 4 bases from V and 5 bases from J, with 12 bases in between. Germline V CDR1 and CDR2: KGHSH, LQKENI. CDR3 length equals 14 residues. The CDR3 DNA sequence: TGTGCCAGCTCACTGGCCGGAGGGGACAATGAGCAGTTCTTC. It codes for CASSLAGGDNEQFF.

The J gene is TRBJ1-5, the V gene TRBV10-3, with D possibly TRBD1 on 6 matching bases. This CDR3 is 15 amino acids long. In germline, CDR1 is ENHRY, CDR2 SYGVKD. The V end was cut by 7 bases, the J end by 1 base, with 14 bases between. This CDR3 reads CAIKQQGGSNQPQHF. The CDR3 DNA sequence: TGTGCCATCAAACAACAGGGAGGGAGCAATCAGCCCCAGCATTTT.

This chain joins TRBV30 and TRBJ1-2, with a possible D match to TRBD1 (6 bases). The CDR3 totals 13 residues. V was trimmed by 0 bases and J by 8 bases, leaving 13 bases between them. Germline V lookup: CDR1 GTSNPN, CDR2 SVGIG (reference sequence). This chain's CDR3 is CAWSVTGAWGYTF. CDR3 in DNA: TGTGCCTGGAGTGTAACGGGGGCCTGGGGCTACACCTTC.

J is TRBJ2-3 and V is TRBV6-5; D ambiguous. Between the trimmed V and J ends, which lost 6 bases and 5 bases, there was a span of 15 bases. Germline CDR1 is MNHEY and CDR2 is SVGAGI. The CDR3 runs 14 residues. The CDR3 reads CASSPRALKDTQYF. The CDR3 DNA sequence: TGTGCCAGCAGCCCCCGAGCTTTGAAAGATACGCAGTATTTT.

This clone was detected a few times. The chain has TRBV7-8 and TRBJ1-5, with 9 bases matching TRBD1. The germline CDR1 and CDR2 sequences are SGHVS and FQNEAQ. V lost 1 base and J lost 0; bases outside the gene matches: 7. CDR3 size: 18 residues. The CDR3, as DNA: TGTGCCAGCAGCTTAGTCCGACAGGGGGAGGCTAGCAATCAGCCCCAGCATTTT. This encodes CASSLVRQGEASNQPQHF.

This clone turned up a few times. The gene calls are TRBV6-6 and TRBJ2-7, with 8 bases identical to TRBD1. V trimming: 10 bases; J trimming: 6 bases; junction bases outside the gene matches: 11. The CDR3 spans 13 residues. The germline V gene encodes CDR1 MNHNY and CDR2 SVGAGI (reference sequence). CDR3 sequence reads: CATDDRGLGEQYF. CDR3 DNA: TGTGCCACCGACGACAGGGGTTTGGGCGAGCAGTACTTC.

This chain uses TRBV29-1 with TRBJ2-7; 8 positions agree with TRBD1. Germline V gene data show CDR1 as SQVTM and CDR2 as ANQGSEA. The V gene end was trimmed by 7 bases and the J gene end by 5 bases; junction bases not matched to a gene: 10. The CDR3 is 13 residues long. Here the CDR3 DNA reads TGCAGCGGCGGAACCGGGACAGGCAACGAGCAGTACTTC. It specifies CSGGTGTGNEQYF.

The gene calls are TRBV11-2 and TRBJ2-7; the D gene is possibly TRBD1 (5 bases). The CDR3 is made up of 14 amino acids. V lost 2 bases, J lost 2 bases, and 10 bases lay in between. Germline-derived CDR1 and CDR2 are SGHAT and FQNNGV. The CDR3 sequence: CASSLIRVTYEQYF. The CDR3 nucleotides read TGTGCCAGCAGCTTAATCAGGGTAACCTACGAGCAGTACTTC.

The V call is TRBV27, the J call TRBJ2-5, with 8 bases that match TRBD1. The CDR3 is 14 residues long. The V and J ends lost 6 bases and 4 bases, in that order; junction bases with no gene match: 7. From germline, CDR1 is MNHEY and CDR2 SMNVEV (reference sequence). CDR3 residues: CASSFGQGGETQYF. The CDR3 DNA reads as TGTGCCAGCAGCTTCGGACAGGGTGGAGAGACCCAGTACTTC.

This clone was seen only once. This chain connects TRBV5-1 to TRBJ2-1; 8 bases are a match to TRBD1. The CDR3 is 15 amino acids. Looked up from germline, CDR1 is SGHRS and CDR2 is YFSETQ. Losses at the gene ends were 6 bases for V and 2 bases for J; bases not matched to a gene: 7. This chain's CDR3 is CASKRWDRTYNEQFF. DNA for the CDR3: TGCGCCAGCAAGCGTTGGGACAGGACCTACAATGAGCAGTTCTTC.

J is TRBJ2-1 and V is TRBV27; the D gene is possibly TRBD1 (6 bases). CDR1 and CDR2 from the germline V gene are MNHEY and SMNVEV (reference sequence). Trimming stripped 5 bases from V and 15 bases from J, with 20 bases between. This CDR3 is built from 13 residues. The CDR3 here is CASSRRDTVSMFF. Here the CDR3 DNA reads TGTGCCAGCAGTAGACGGGACACTGTTTCAATGTTCTTC.